The 17 T cell receptor beta chains presented below share a single source sample, sequenced in a study of blood T cell repertoires in COVID-19. Sequenced by immunoSEQ multiplex PCR; TCRdb stores in-frame clones only, minus some. This table holds 93,000 or so clones, nearly 85% found once. Specimen: peripheral blood. Receptors originate from a human donor in a cohort sampled during active or convalescent COVID-19.

V is TRBV24-1 and J is TRBJ2-3, with a possible D match to TRBD2 (6 bases). The CDR3 contains 14 residues. The V gene's germline CDR1 is KGHDR and CDR2 SFDVKD. Trimming left V 5 bases short and J 1 base short, with 9 bases between. The CDR3: CATSAWGGTDTQYF. Here the CDR3 DNA reads TGTGCCACCAGTGCCTGGGGGGGCACAGATACGCAGTATTTT.

The rearrangement uses TRBV7-9 and TRBJ1-2; TRBD1 aligns across 7 bases. Germline assignment: CDR1 SEHNR and CDR2 FQNEAQ (reference sequence). The CDR3 is 15 amino acids. With V trimmed by 1 base and J by 7 bases, 9 bases remained unmatched. The CDR3 region has the DNA TGTGCCAGCAGCTTAGGGCAGGGGGTGGAGACTGGCTACACCTTC. This codes for CASSLGQGVETGYTF.

V usage is TRBV11-1 and J usage is TRBJ2-6; D uncertain. CDR3 size: 15 residues. Germline values: CDR1 SGHAT, CDR2 FQDESV (reference sequence). V lost 1 base and J 0 bases, leaving 4 bases between the germline ends. CDR3 DNA: TGTGCCAGCAGCTTAGATAGCTCTGGGGCCAACGTCCTGACTTTC. Protein sequence: CASSLDSSGANVLTF.

The J gene is TRBJ2-3, the V gene TRBV5-1; 7 bases agree with TRBD1. CDR1 is SGHRS and CDR2 is YFSETQ in the germline V gene. J was trimmed by 4 bases and V by 0 bases; bases with no gene match: 5. CDR3 size: 15 residues. CDR3 protein: CASSLVGGSADTQYF. CDR3 bases: TGCGCCAGCAGCTTGGTAGGGGGCTCGGCAGATACGCAGTATTTT.

The chain joins TRBV29-1 to TRBJ1-3; TRBD1 might be the D (5 bases). V was shortened by 6 bases and J by 0 bases, with 15 bases between the two germline ends. Germline values: CDR1 SQVTM, CDR2 ANQGSEA. This CDR3 spans 15 amino acids. The CDR3 loop reads CSVGLRVSSGNTIYF. DNA of the CDR3: TGCAGCGTCGGCCTCAGGGTGAGCTCTGGAAACACCATATATTTT.

This clone turned up a few times. The gene calls are TRBV6-2 or TRBV6-3 and TRBJ1-2; no clear D. The ends were cut back, 2 bases at V and 2 bases at J, with 9 bases in the middle. CDR3 length equals 14 residues. Germline V gene data show CDR1 as MNHEY and CDR2 as SVGEGT. The CDR3 coding sequence is TGTGCCAGCAGTTACACGGGAGAGAACTATGGCTACACCTTC. Translating gives CASSYTGENYGYTF.

In this sample, this clone is medium-sized. The rearrangement uses TRBV4-1 and TRBJ2-1; 8 positions match TRBD2. Germline CDR1 reads MGHRA; CDR2 reads YSYEKL. The junction had 12 bases not matched to a gene; V was cut back by 0 bases and J by 8 bases. The length of the CDR3 is 17 residues. The CDR3 DNA reads TGCGCCAGCAGCCAAGAGGGATTCCGGGGGGGCCTGGATGAGCAGTTCTTC. Amino acids: CASSQEGFRGGLDEQFF.

The chain uses TRBV9 and TRBJ1-3, with D hard to call. This CDR3 spans 16 amino acids. Trimming pared 4 bases from V and 0 bases from J, leaving 14 bases between. The germline V gene has CDR1 SGDLS and CDR2 YYNGEE. The DNA of the CDR3 is TGTGCCAGCAGCCCGTCCATCACACACTCTGGAAACACCATATATTTT. Translating gives CASSPSITHSGNTIYF.

V is TRBV4-1 and J is TRBJ1-1; D remains unclear. V dropped 3 bases and J dropped 4 bases, with 12 bases sitting between them. The CDR3 runs to 14 residues. Germline CDR1 reads MGHRA; CDR2 reads YSYEKL. The CDR3 bases are TGCGCCAGCAGCCAGGAAGGTAGCGGCACTGAAGCTTTCTTT. Translated, it gives CASSQEGSGTEAFF.

In this sample, this clone turned up a few times. This likely comes from a read error, as the CDR3 has no conserved phenylalanine or tryptophan at its end. Because the CDR3's place on the DNA is in doubt, the DNA is left out and the CDR3 is given as listed by TCRdb. The chain uses TRBV12-3 or TRBV12-4 and TRBJ1-6. The CDR3 length equals 12 residues, ends included. The CDR3 protein is CASSTWGVTPPL.

CDR3 bases: TGTGCCAGCAGTGAAGGGAGGCTGGCTCAGCCCCAGCATTTT. It codes for CASSEGRLAQPQHF. The rearrangement links TRBV6-1 to TRBJ1-5; unclear D gene. The CDR3 covers 14 residues. Germline V CDR1 and CDR2: MNHNS, SASEGT. The ends were cut back, 1 base at V and 6 bases at J, with 10 bases in the middle.

This clone appeared a single time. The V gene is TRBV6-5, the J gene TRBJ1-5; the D gene is possibly TRBD1 (5 bases). The V gene's germline CDR1 is MNHEY and CDR2 SVGAGI. V lost 6 bases and J 0 bases, leaving 6 bases between the germline ends. The CDR3 is 13 residues long. The chain's CDR3 is CASRGGSNQPQHF. CDR3 nucleotides: TGTGCCAGCAGGGGGGGTAGCAATCAGCCCCAGCATTTT.

The V call is TRBV15, the J call TRBJ1-5; 7 bases line up with TRBD1. CDR3 length: 15 amino acids. With V trimmed by 3 bases and J by 7 bases, 9 bases remained unmatched. In germline, CDR1 is LNHNV, CDR2 YYDKDF (reference sequence). This chain's CDR3 is CATSSYRGTGQPQHF. The DNA for the CDR3 is TGTGCCACCAGCAGTTACAGGGGTACGGGACAGCCCCAGCATTTT.

This clone was seen a handful of times. The rearrangement uses TRBV5-1 and TRBJ2-6, with 8 positions matching TRBD1. The V and J ends lost 4 bases and 4 bases, in that order; junction bases with no gene match: 7. CDR1 is SGHRS and CDR2 is YFSETQ in the germline V gene. The CDR3 is made up of 16 amino acids. As DNA, the CDR3 is TGCGCCAGCAGCCCCAGGGGGCTCGGCGGGGCCAACGTCCTGACTTTC. As protein: CASSPRGLGGANVLTF.

The CDR3 DNA follows: TGCGCCAGCAGCTTGACAGGGACGTACTACGAGCAGTACTTC. Its protein is CASSLTGTYYEQYF. This chain uses TRBV5-1 with TRBJ2-7, with D perhaps TRBD1 (6 bases). V shed 1 base and J shed 3 bases, with 11 bases lying between them. The CDR3 loop spans 14 amino acids. CDR1 and CDR2 from the germline V gene are SGHRS and YFSETQ. The full variable domain, completed using reference TRBV5-1 and TRBJ2-7, is KAGVTQTPRYLIKTRGQQVTLSCSPISGHRSVSWYQQTPGQGLQFLFEYFSETQRNKGNFPGRFSGRQFSNSRSEMNVSTLELGDSALYLCASSLTGTYYEQYFGPGTRLTVT.

The CDR3 reads CASSLAGGTSGYEQYF. For the CDR3, the DNA is TGTGCCAGCAGCTTAGCGGGGGGGACTAGCGGATACGAGCAGTACTTC. The V gene is TRBV7-2, the J gene TRBJ2-7; 11 positions match TRBD2. The CDR3 is made up of 16 amino acids. Per germline, CDR1 SGHTA and CDR2 FQGNSA. The ends lost 0 bases at V and 4 bases at J; junction bases unmatched: 5.

The chain recombines TRBV6-5 with TRBJ1-2; 8 positions match TRBD1. Unmatched junction bases numbered 5, after V lost 5 bases and J lost 0 bases. CDR3 length: 15 residues. Germline CDR1 MNHEY, CDR2 SVGAGI. The CDR3 bases are TGTGCCAGCAGTCAACGACAGGGGACTAACTATGGCTACACCTTC. Protein sequence: CASSQRQGTNYGYTF.